The entry below describes one T cell receptor (beta chain). CDR3 size: 15 residues. V lost 6 bases and J 5 bases, leaving 19 bases between the germline ends. In germline, CDR1 is MDHEN, CDR2 SYDVKM. Some clones are missing from TCRdb's copy, which holds only in-frame ones; the method was immunoSEQ multiplex PCR. This sample has about 2.3 million clones, with roughly 93% found just once. This specimen belongs to a study of shared clonotypes between healthy human individuals. The origin of this receptor is a man younger than 35 in good health. Some clones in this sample may be carry-over from other donors' samples. The genes are TRBV28 and TRBJ2-5, with D perhaps TRBD2 (5 bases). The source material was naive CD4+ T cells from PBMCs. Subset specified: CD45RA+ positively selected. CDR3 residues: CASSSIKRDRETQYF. The CDR3 DNA follows: TGTGCCAGCAGCTCCATTAAGAGGGATCGGGAGACCCAGTACTTC.